This T cell receptor (beta chain) comes out of a study of vaccination effects on CD4 cells after COVID-19. Produced via immunoSEQ multiplex PCR; TCRdb's table is partial and in-frame only. The sample comprises about 80,000 clones, over 75% of which are singletons, and 1.1% rests with the top ten. Study conclusions and caveats: Late in the post-vaccination period, infection-induced and vaccine-induced clones underwent marked clonal contraction.

ViraFEST expansion of antigen-specific CD4+ T cells with viral peptide pools preceded sequencing. CD4+ T cells were isolated after roughly nine days of culture. BNT162b2 vaccine or mRNA-1273 vaccine was given to participants in two doses. Neither prior SARS-CoV-2 infection nor positive nucleocapsid antibodies were present in the vaccine recipients. Every well housed two million PBMC, which grew in culture alongside about 9.9 IU/ml IL-2 and around 9.8 ug/ml peptides. A note on this clone: Its antigen remains unknown.

CDR1 is LGHNA and CDR2 is YSLEER in the germline V gene. The CDR3 contains 15 residues. V gave up 4 bases and J gave up 3 bases, with 14 bases separating them. The sequence was obtained from a human donor who received a COVID-19 vaccine. The sequencing here drew on CD4+ T cells from PBMCs cultured with HCoV-OC43 spike peptides, taken after COVID-19 vaccination. Subset meaning: HCoV-OC43 spike overlapping peptide pool stimulation. The J gene is TRBJ2-3, the V gene TRBV4-3; D may match TRBD1 or TRBD2 (5 bases each). The CDR3 nucleotides read TGCGCCAGCAGCCGAATCGGGGCGGCGACAGATACGCAGTATTTT. It codes for CASSRIGAATDTQYF.